These 20 T cell receptor beta chains were all obtained from the same sample, sequenced in a study of T cell repertoires in cytomegalovirus infection. TCRdb re-called the reads through MiXCR, storing one row per CDR3 protein. The sample lists fewer than 550,000 distinct CDR3 sequences; 11% were seen once. The sequencing sample was made of PBMCs. The receptors were sampled from a human donor in good health (CMV status not recorded). Some clones in this sample may be carry-over from other donors' samples.

Many counts were recorded for this clonotype. The V gene is TRBV6-5, the J gene TRBJ2-7, with D maybe TRBD2 (6 bases). CDR1 and CDR2 (germline): MNHEY, SVGAGI. The CDR3 loop spans 14 amino acids. Between the trimmed V and J ends, which lost 10 bases and 7 bases, there was a span of 23 bases. CDR3 in DNA: TGTGCCACCCGGCCGGGGGTACCCGGAGGGGAGCAGTACTTC. It codes for CATRPGVPGGEQYF.

There are many counts of this clonotype. V gene TRBV11-2 combines with J gene TRBJ2-1; D is possibly TRBD2 (6 bases). Trimming removed 5 bases from V and 5 bases from J, with 7 bases in between. Germline V gene lookup returns CDR1 SGHAT and CDR2 FQNNGV. The CDR3 runs 12 residues. The CDR3 sequence: CASSRLDNEQFF. The CDR3 DNA is TGTGCCAGCAGCCGACTAGACAATGAGCAGTTCTTC.

This clonotype is a singleton in its sample. One end of the junction fails to match germline, which may point to a read error. The chain joins TRBV7-9 to TRBJ2-7; D is possibly TRBD2 (7 bases). Per germline, CDR1 SEHNR and CDR2 FQNEAQ (reference sequence). The CDR3 consists of 14 residues. This CDR3 is CARSLAGEGYEQYF. Written as DNA, the CDR3 is TGTGCCCGCAGCTTAGCAGGGGAGGGCTACGAGCAGTACTTC.

There are many counts of this clonotype. The chain is built from TRBV19 and TRBJ2-1; weak D call: TRBD2 (5 bases). The CDR3 runs 13 residues. Germline lookup yields CDR1 LNHDA and CDR2 SQIVND (reference sequence). Trimming removed 7 bases at V and 7 bases at J, with 14 bases between. The CDR3 sequence: CASTLRGANEQFF. Here the CDR3 DNA reads TGTGCCAGTACCCTTCGGGGAGCAAATGAGCAGTTCTTC.

Many counts were recorded for this clonotype. V usage is TRBV7-3 and J usage is TRBJ2-5; tentative D call: TRBD2 (6 bases). Germline CDR1 SGHTA, CDR2 FQGTGA. V was clipped by 1 base and J by 5 bases, with 14 bases between them. The CDR3 is made up of 15 amino acids. The DNA for the CDR3 is TGTGCCAGCAGCTTAAACGGGAGAGGCAGGGAGACCCAGTACTTC. Translation: CASSLNGRGRETQYF.

The chain combines TRBV2 with TRBJ2-2; D unresolved. Trimming pared 4 bases from V and 1 base from J, leaving 7 bases between. CDR1 SNHLY and CDR2 FYNNEI come from the germline V gene. This CDR3 has 14 amino acids. CDR3 coding DNA: TGTGCCAGCAGTGCGGAAAAGAACACCGGGGAGCTGTTTTTT. Amino acids: CASSAEKNTGELFF.

This clonotype was detected many times. The V gene is TRBV7-6, the J gene TRBJ1-4, with D maybe TRBD1 (6 bases). The CDR3 has 15 residues. The germline V and J ends were trimmed by 3 bases and 3 bases, with 11 bases remaining between them. Germline CDR1 and CDR2: SGHVS and FNYEAQ. The CDR3 DNA reads TGTGCCAGCAGCTTGCAGGGGCCCCCTAATGAAAAACTGTTTTTT. Translation gives CASSLQGPPNEKLFF.

There are many counts of this clonotype. This chain connects TRBV28 to TRBJ1-1, with D possibly TRBD1 on 5 matching bases. This CDR3 contains 13 residues. V was pared by 6 bases and J by 2 bases, with 10 bases between. CDR1 MDHEN and CDR2 SYDVKM come from the germline V gene. The CDR3 here is CASRRDGNTEAFF. The CDR3 DNA reads TGTGCCAGCAGGAGGGACGGAAACACTGAAGCTTTCTTT. Complete variable domain (other parts from reference TRBV28 and TRBJ1-1): DVKVTQSSRYLVKRTGEKVFLECVQDMDHENMFWYRQDPGLGLRLIYFSYDVKMKEKGDIPEGYSVSREKKERFSLILESASTNQTSMYLCASRRDGNTEAFFGQGTRLTVV.

This clonotype was detected a few times. V is TRBV20-1 and J is TRBJ2-2; 9 bases match TRBD2. CDR1 and CDR2 from the germline V gene are DFQATT and SNEGSKA (reference sequence). CDR3 size: 17 residues. The trim removed 1 base at V and 5 bases at J, leaving 11 bases unmatched. The CDR3 spells CSARGGSSGGRTGELFF. Here the CDR3 DNA reads TGCAGTGCTAGAGGGGGGTCGAGCGGGGGGCGGACCGGGGAGCTGTTTTTT.

This clonotype was counted many times. J is TRBJ2-1 and V is TRBV19; 11 bases map to TRBD2. CDR3 size: 15 residues. The ends lost 7 bases at V and 10 bases at J; junction bases unmatched: 12. From germline, CDR1 is LNHDA and CDR2 SQIVND (reference sequence). This CDR3 reads CASTGLAERAGEQFF. CDR3 DNA sequence: TGTGCCAGTACGGGACTAGCGGAACGCGCCGGCGAGCAGTTCTTC.

This chain uses TRBV3-1 with TRBJ1-3, with a possible D match to TRBD1 (5 bases). The V gene's germline CDR1 is LGHDT and CDR2 YNNKEL (reference sequence). The length of the CDR3 is 16 residues. V lost 0 bases and J 2 bases, leaving 11 bases between the germline ends. The CDR3: CASSQDYGATGNTIYF. In nucleotides, the CDR3 is TGTGCCAGCAGCCAAGACTACGGGGCAACTGGAAACACCATATATTTT. Drawing the rest from reference TRBV3-1 and TRBJ1-3, the complete variable domain is DTAVSQTPKYLVTQMGNDKSIKCEQNLGHDTMYWYKQDSKKFLKIMFSYNNKELIINETVPNRFSPKSPDKAHLNLHINSLELGDSAVYFCASSQDYGATGNTIYFGEGSWLTVV.

In this sample, this clonotype turned up many times. The rearrangement uses TRBV28 and TRBJ1-2; tentatively, D is TRBD1 (5 bases). Germline CDR1 MDHEN, CDR2 SYDVKM. Trimming stripped 5 bases from V and 8 bases from J, with 18 bases between. The CDR3 covers 14 residues. Here the CDR3 reads CASSLKRGTGGYTF. The CDR3 nucleotides are TGTGCCAGCAGTCTGAAGAGAGGGACTGGGGGCTACACCTTC.

As regards this clonotype: A much larger clone differs from this one at a single base, so this may be a read error. CDR3 loop: CVSSTGQGLAYNEQFF. CDR3 sequence (DNA): TGTGTCAGCAGCACTGGACAGGGTTTGGCCTACAATGAGCAGTTCTTC. The chain employs TRBV7-9 and TRBJ2-1; TRBD1 matches 8 bases. This CDR3 contains 16 residues. Per germline, CDR1 SEHNR and CDR2 FQNEAQ (reference sequence).

There are many counts of this clonotype. The rearrangement joins TRBV7-2 to TRBJ1-2; the match to TRBD1 covers 7 bases. J was trimmed by 8 bases and V by 0 bases; bases with no gene match: 3. This CDR3 comprises 13 residues. CDR1 and CDR2 (germline): SGHTA, FQGNSA. CDR3 in amino acids: CASSLARDRGYTF. CDR3 in DNA: TGTGCCAGCAGCTTAGCTAGGGACAGAGGCTACACCTTC.

The table lists this clonotype with many counts. The chain uses TRBV3-1 and TRBJ1-1; TRBD1 might be the D (5 bases). Germline V gives CDR1 LGHDT, CDR2 YNNKEL (reference sequence). Trimming pared 5 bases from V and 1 base from J, leaving 11 bases between. This CDR3 is 14 amino acids long. CDR3 coding DNA: TGTGCCAGCAGCAGCTGGGGCGAGAACACTGAAGCTTTCTTT. This codes for CASSSWGENTEAFF. Variable domain in full (rest from reference TRBV3-1 and TRBJ1-1): DTAVSQTPKYLVTQMGNDKSIKCEQNLGHDTMYWYKQDSKKFLKIMFSYNNKELIINETVPNRFSPKSPDKAHLNLHINSLELGDSAVYFCASSSWGENTEAFFGQGTRLTVV.

In this sample, this clonotype turned up many times. The chain joins TRBV19 to TRBJ2-1; D could derive from TRBD1 or TRBD2 (6 bases each). The CDR3 runs to 15 residues. The V end was cut by 5 bases, the J end by 5 bases, with 16 bases between. Germline V lookup: CDR1 LNHDA, CDR2 SQIVND (reference sequence). CDR3 bases: TGTGCCAGTAGTGAGTGGAGGGGGGCCAACAATGAGCAGTTCTTC. Residues: CASSEWRGANNEQFF.

This clonotype appeared many times. This sequence joins TRBV27 and TRBJ1-1; D call uncertain. Germline-derived CDR1 and CDR2 are MNHEY and SMNVEV (reference sequence). The germline V and J ends were trimmed by 3 bases and 1 base, with 12 bases remaining between them. The CDR3 consists of 15 residues. The CDR3: CASSLYTSANTEAFF. The CDR3 nucleotides read TGTGCCAGCAGTTTGTACACCTCTGCGAACACTGAAGCTTTCTTT.

This clonotype was observed at least ten times. The chain carries TRBV5-6 and TRBJ2-2, with 9 bases identical to TRBD1. Germline CDR1 is SGHDT and CDR2 is YYEEEE. CDR3 length: 15 residues. Unmatched junction bases numbered 10, after V lost 6 bases and J lost 7 bases. The CDR3 spells CASNPQGADIGELFF. DNA for the CDR3: TGTGCCAGCAACCCACAGGGGGCGGATATCGGGGAGCTGTTTTTT.

The chain joins TRBV20-1 to TRBJ2-1; 13 bases are a match to TRBD2. J gave up 3 bases and V 6 bases, and 11 bases lay outside the gene matches. CDR1 and CDR2 (germline): DFQATT, SNEGSKA (reference sequence). This CDR3 is built from 17 residues. CDR3 bases: TGCAGTGCACGGACTAGCGGGGGCCCCTCTATCTACAATGAGCAGTTCTTC. Protein: CSARTSGGPSIYNEQFF.

The CDR3 sequence: CSANSGRAGTDTQYF. The CDR3 bases are TGCAGTGCCAACAGCGGGAGGGCCGGCACAGATACGCAGTATTTT. The genes are TRBV20-1 and TRBJ2-3, with 10 bases matching TRBD2. CDR1 is DFQATT and CDR2 is SNEGSKA in the germline V gene (reference sequence). The CDR3 runs 15 residues. V dropped 6 bases and J dropped 1; count of bases not matched to a gene: 7.